Below are 10 T cell receptor beta chains sequenced from a single sample in a study of cytomegalovirus exposure and HLA in healthy donors. In the PCR, 60 Vbeta and 13 Jbeta primers were used. Libraries were prepared by immunoSEQ multiplex PCR; TCRdb keeps only in-frame clonotypes and omits some of them. The repertoire holds about 160,000 clones, with roughly 75% as singletons. Sequenced input: PBMCs. Source of these receptors: a young man in good health and CMV-seronegative.

The CDR3 DNA follows: TGTGCCAGCAGCTTAGATTCTGGCGGGAGGATCGGGGATACGCAGTATTTT. The encoded protein is CASSLDSGGRIGDTQYF. The gene calls are TRBV7-9 and TRBJ2-3; 8 bases are shared with TRBD2. The V gene end was trimmed by 1 base and the J gene end by 6 bases; junction bases not matched to a gene: 12. Germline assignment: CDR1 SEHNR and CDR2 FQNEAQ (reference sequence). This CDR3 spans 17 amino acids.

This clone was seen only a few times. The V and J genes are TRBV7-9 and TRBJ2-2; a weak D match, TRBD2 (6 bases). Trimming took off 10 bases at V and 5 bases at J, with 20 bases between the two ends. The CDR3 consists of 15 residues. Germline V lookup: CDR1 SEHNR, CDR2 FQNEAQ (reference sequence). This CDR3 reads CAIEGPRGSTGELFF. In nucleotides, the CDR3 is TGTGCCATCGAGGGCCCCCGGGGGTCAACCGGGGAGCTGTTTTTT. Complete variable domain (other parts from reference TRBV7-9 and TRBJ2-2): DTGVSQNPRHKITKRGQNVTFRCDPISEHNRLYWYRQTLGQGPEFLTYFQNEAQLEKSRLLSDRFSAERPKGSFSTLEIQRTEQGDSAMYLCAIEGPRGSTGELFFGEGSRLTVL.

V gene TRBV19 combines with J gene TRBJ2-2, with D maybe TRBD1 (6 bases). Trimming removed 2 bases from V and 7 bases from J, with 20 bases in between. CDR3 length: 17 amino acids. The germline V gene has CDR1 LNHDA and CDR2 SQIVND (reference sequence). The CDR3 sequence: CASSISGRGTVSGELFF. The CDR3 nucleotides are TGTGCCAGTAGTATAAGTGGCAGGGGTACGGTTAGCGGGGAGCTGTTTTTT.

This CDR3 is CASSFGTAYEQYF. The CDR3 nucleotides read TGTGCCAGCAGCTTTGGGACAGCCTACGAGCAGTACTTC. The chain couples TRBV5-6 to TRBJ2-7; 7 bases fit TRBD1. The CDR3 is 13 amino acids. The junction had 1 base not matched to a gene; V was cut back by 2 bases and J by 2 bases. CDR1 and CDR2 (germline): SGHDT, YYEEEE. The full variable domain, completed using reference TRBV5-6 and TRBJ2-7, is DAGVTQSPTHLIKTRGQQVTLRCSPKSGHDTVSWYQQALGQGPQFIFQYYEEEERQRGNFPDRFSGHQFPNYSSELNVNALLLGDSALYLCASSFGTAYEQYFGPGTRLTVT.

V and J are TRBV4-1 and TRBJ2-2, with a possible D match to TRBD1 (5 bases). The CDR3 contains 14 residues. Trimming removed 2 bases from V and 6 bases from J, with 10 bases in between. Germline V gene sequence: CDR1 MGHRA, CDR2 YSYEKL. The CDR3 is CASSQQGVSGELFF. The CDR3 DNA reads TGCGCCAGCAGCCAACAGGGTGTATCCGGGGAGCTGTTTTTT.

The rearrangement links TRBV9 to TRBJ2-3, with 10 bases lining up with TRBD2. Germline V gives CDR1 SGDLS, CDR2 YYNGEE. This CDR3 comprises 17 residues. J gave up 5 bases and V 1 base, and 10 bases lay outside the gene matches. CDR3: CASSVSSSGRAEDTQYF. CDR3 DNA: TGTGCCAGCAGCGTAAGTAGCAGCGGGAGGGCTGAAGATACGCAGTATTTT.

The rearrangement links TRBV6-5 to TRBJ2-2; 7 nucleotides line up with TRBD2. The germline gives CDR1 MNHEY, CDR2 SVGAGI. Losses at the gene ends were 2 bases for V and 7 bases for J; bases not matched to a gene: 7. This CDR3 is 15 amino acids long. CDR3 loop: CASSYEGGPVGELFF. The CDR3 nucleotides are TGTGCCAGCAGTTACGAGGGAGGGCCGGTCGGGGAGCTGTTTTTT.

The chain recombines TRBV7-6 with TRBJ2-7, with D maybe TRBD2 (6 bases). CDR3 length: 14 amino acids. Trimming left V 5 bases short and J 3 bases short, with 14 bases between. Per the germline V gene, CDR1 is SGHVS and CDR2 is FNYEAQ. CDR3 nucleotide sequence: TGTGCCAGCAGCGGGTGGGGGGACCGCTACGAGCAGTACTTC. Its translation: CASSGWGDRYEQYF.

This clone was counted between two and nine times. V is TRBV7-9 and J is TRBJ2-1; tentative D call: TRBD2 (6 bases). V lost 7 bases, J lost 10 bases, and 29 bases lay in between. The CDR3 extends over 17 amino acids. In germline, CDR1 is SEHNR, CDR2 FQNEAQ (reference sequence). The CDR3 coding sequence is TGTGCCAGCAACAAGAGTAGTTCCCTCGGGCTAGCGAACGAGCAGTTCTTC. It is translated as CASNKSSSLGLANEQFF. The variable domain in full, with the rest retrieved from reference TRBV7-9 and TRBJ2-1, is DTGVSQNPRHKITKRGQNVTFRCDPISEHNRLYWYRQTLGQGPEFLTYFQNEAQLEKSRLLSDRFSAERPKGSFSTLEIQRTEQGDSAMYLCASNKSSSLGLANEQFFGPGTRLTVL.

This chain joins TRBV6-1 and TRBJ1-5; D remains unclear. V shed 2 bases and J shed 5 bases, with 4 bases lying between them. The V gene's germline CDR1 is MNHNS and CDR2 SASEGT. CDR3 length equals 12 residues. CDR3 sequence (DNA): TGTGCCAGCAGTGAACGGGATCAGCCCCAGCATTTT. Amino acid sequence: CASSERDQPQHF.